This T cell receptor (beta chain) appears in the sequencing data of a study of blood T cells in healthy people across ages. Staff drew around 10 milliliters of peripheral blood from each donor. A sample-barcoded 5' primer and a J-beta primer mix were used in a second PCR of roughly 6 to 11 cycles. Each CDR3 protein gets one entry after TCRdb re-called the 5' RACE reads with MiXCR. This sample carries about 970,000 distinct CDR3 sequences, roughly 47% of them seen once, and the ten largest clones take about 21%. CDR1 and CDR2 from the germline V gene are LGHNA and YNFKEQ. V dropped 1 base and J dropped 12 bases, with 15 bases sitting between them. This CDR3 contains 13 residues.

The source is a woman aged 55-75 years in good health. V gene TRBV4-2 combines with J gene TRBJ1-2; D is perhaps TRBD1 (5 bases). The sample taken for sequencing was blood. CDR3 coding DNA: TGTGCCAGCAGCCAAGCAGCCAGGGATGTCCACACCTTC. Translation: CASSQAARDVHTF.